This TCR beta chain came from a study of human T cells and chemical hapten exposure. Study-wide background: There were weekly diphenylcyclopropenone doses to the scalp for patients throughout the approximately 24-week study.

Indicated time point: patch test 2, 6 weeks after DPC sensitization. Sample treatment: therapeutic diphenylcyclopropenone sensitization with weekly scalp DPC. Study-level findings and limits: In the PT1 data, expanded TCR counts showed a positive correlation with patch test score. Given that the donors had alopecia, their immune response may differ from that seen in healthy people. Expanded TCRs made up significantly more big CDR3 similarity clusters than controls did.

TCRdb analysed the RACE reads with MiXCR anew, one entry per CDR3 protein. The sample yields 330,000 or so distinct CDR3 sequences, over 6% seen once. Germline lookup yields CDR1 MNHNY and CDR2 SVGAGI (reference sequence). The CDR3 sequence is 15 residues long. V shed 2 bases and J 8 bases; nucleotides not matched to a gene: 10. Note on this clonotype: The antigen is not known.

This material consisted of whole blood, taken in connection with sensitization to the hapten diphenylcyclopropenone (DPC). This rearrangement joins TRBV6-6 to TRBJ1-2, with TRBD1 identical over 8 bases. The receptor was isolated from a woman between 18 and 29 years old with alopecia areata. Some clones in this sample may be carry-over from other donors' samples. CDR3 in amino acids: CASSYQGQGAKGYTF. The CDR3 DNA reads TGTGCCAGCAGTTACCAGGGTCAGGGGGCGAAGGGCTACACCTTC.